This is a list of T cell receptor beta chains from one sample in a study of blood T cell repertoires in COVID-19. TCRdb keeps only in-frame clones here, not all; method: immunoSEQ multiplex PCR. The sample carries fewer than 250,000 clones, about 84% recorded once. The sample consisted of PBMCs or T cells enriched from blood (not recorded which). Every receptor here comes from a man aged 55 to 70 who had recovered from COVID-19. Each CDR3 is given with its conserved first and last residue. Each record gives: clone size, D gene, V gene, J gene, CDR3 protein, CDR3 DNA. A D gene is named only where the DNA matches it firmly. Expanded clones get a size class; other rows say once, few or many, or leave the size out.

>-|TRBD1|TRBV9|TRBJ2-7
CASSVSDRAGEQYF
TGTGCCAGCAGCGTTTCGGACAGGGCTGGGGAGCAGTACTTC
>-|-|TRBV2|TRBJ1-3
CASRRLAGSGNTIYF
TGTGCCAGCAGGAGGTTGGCGGGATCTGGAAACACCATATATTTT
>-|-|TRBV5-1|TRBJ1-4
CASSSYGREKLFF
TGCGCCAGCAGCTCCTACGGTCGTGAAAAACTGTTTTTT
>few|-|TRBV5-1|TRBJ2-7
CASSPGPRGEQYF
TGCGCCAGCAGCCCCGGCCCCCGGGGGGAGCAGTACTTC
>-|-|TRBV5-1|TRBJ1-2
CASSLRSNYGYTF
TGCGCCAGCAGCTTGAGGAGCAACTATGGCTACACCTTC
>-|TRBD1|TRBV5-1|TRBJ2-7
CASSPPRTGSSYEQYF
TGCGCCAGCAGCCCGCCCCGGACAGGGAGCTCCTACGAGCAGTACTTC
>-|TRBD1|TRBV27|TRBJ2-1
CASRTGEETYNEQFF
TGTGCCAGCAGGACAGGGGAGGAGACCTACAATGAGCAGTTCTTC
>-|-|TRBV4-2|TRBJ2-1
CASSQGLGGSADNEQFF
TGTGCCAGCAGCCAAGGACTGGGTGGTAGCGCAGACAATGAGCAGTTCTTC
>-|-|TRBV5-1|TRBJ2-2
CASSLKSGGEGELFF
TGCGCCAGCAGCTTGAAGTCGGGGGGCGAGGGGGAGCTGTTTTTT
>once|TRBD2|TRBV15|TRBJ2-4
CATSREQLLAGKKNIQYF
TGTGCCACCAGCAGAGAGCAGTTACTAGCGGGGAAAAAAAACATTCAGTACTTC
>-|TRBD1|TRBV12-3/TRBV12-4|TRBJ1-2
CASSFDRDGYTF
TGTGCCAGCAGTTTTGACAGGGATGGCTACACCTTC
>-|-|TRBV10-3|TRBJ2-7
CAIKRHNTEQYF
TGTGCCATCAAGCGGCACAACACCGAGCAGTACTTC
>-|TRBD2|TRBV9|TRBJ2-1
CASSVKTSGASYNEQFF
TGTGCCAGCAGCGTAAAGACTAGCGGGGCCTCCTACAATGAGCAGTTCTTC
>-|-|TRBV29-1|TRBJ2-3
CSVDLRDGGGVSTDTQYF
TGCAGCGTTGATTTACGGGATGGAGGCGGGGTGAGCACAGATACGCAGTATTTT
>-|TRBD1|TRBV18|TRBJ2-7
CASSGSGQGGEQYF
TGTGCCAGCTCAGGGTCAGGACAGGGCGGCGAGCAGTACTTC
>-|-|TRBV5-8|TRBJ2-3
CASSLLYGSPTDTQYF
TGTGCCAGCAGCTTGTTGTACGGTAGCCCCACAGATACGCAGTATTTT
>-|-|TRBV3-1/TRBV3-2|TRBJ1-1
CASSQAAMNTEAFF
TGTGCCAGCAGCCAAGCCGCTATGAACACTGAAGCTTTCTTT
>-|-|TRBV25-1|TRBJ2-2
CASRPESRGTGELFF
TGTGCCAGCAGGCCAGAGAGTCGGGGCACCGGGGAGCTGTTTTTT
>-|TRBD1|TRBV28|TRBJ2-7
CASTSPGQGADEQYF
TGTGCCAGCACCTCTCCGGGACAGGGGGCCGACGAGCAGTACTTC
>-|TRBD1|TRBV18|TRBJ1-1
CASSLGQGVNTEAFF
TGTGCCAGCTCACTGGGACAGGGGGTGAACACTGAAGCTTTCTTT
>-|-|TRBV10-3|TRBJ2-5
CAISADFQETQYF
TGTGCCATCAGTGCGGACTTCCAAGAGACCCAGTACTTC
>many|-|TRBV7-3|TRBJ2-1
CASSYRADRPPYNEQFF
TGTGCCAGCAGCTACAGGGCGGACCGTCCCCCATACAATGAGCAGTTCTTC
>-|-|TRBV23-1|TRBJ1-5
CASSQSRENNQPQHF
TGCGCCAGCAGTCAATCGAGGGAAAACAATCAGCCCCAGCATTTT
>-|-|TRBV19|TRBJ1-3
CASSIGQNSGNTIYF
TGTGCCAGTAGTATAGGACAGAACTCTGGAAACACCATATATTTT
>-|TRBD1|TRBV18|TRBJ1-2
CASSPWTGGDYTF
TGTGCCAGCTCACCATGGACAGGGGGGGACTACACCTTC
>-|TRBD1|TRBV7-9|TRBJ1-4
CASSLGDRGRSEKLFF
TGTGCCAGCAGCTTAGGGGACAGGGGGAGAAGTGAAAAACTGTTTTTT
>-|-|TRBV3-1/TRBV3-2|TRBJ2-1
CASSPLSPRDNEQFF
TGTGCCAGCAGCCCGTTATCCCCCCGGGATAATGAGCAGTTCTTC
>-|-|TRBV11-2|TRBJ2-7
CASSPREGLRYEQYF
TGTGCCAGCAGCCCAAGAGAGGGCCTAAGGTACGAGCAGTACTTC
>few|-|TRBV5-6|TRBJ1-2
CASSPSGAYSGYTF
TGTGCCAGCAGCCCCTCTGGGGCGTATTCTGGCTACACCTTC
>-|TRBD2|TRBV5-1|TRBJ2-3
CASSLVAGNTDTQYF
TGCGCCAGCAGCTTGGTAGCGGGGAACACAGATACGCAGTATTTT
>-|-|TRBV4-1|TRBJ2-7
CASSQALRAYEQYF
TGCGCCAGCAGCCAAGCTCTCCGAGCCTACGAGCAGTACTTC
>once|-|TRBV4-1|TRBJ1-2
CASSQDGRGIYGYTF
TGCGCCAGCAGCCAAGATGGGCGGGGGATATATGGCTACACCTTC
>few|-|TRBV5-6|TRBJ1-2
CASSPLLGDTGYTF
TGTGCCAGCAGCCCCCTCCTCGGTGATACGGGCTACACCTTC
>-|TRBD1|TRBV7-2|TRBJ1-1
CASSSGQGGSVTEAFF
TGTGCCAGCAGCTCGGGACAGGGGGGTTCGGTCACTGAAGCTTTCTTT
>-|TRBD1|TRBV6-5|TRBJ2-1
CASSPTGTGVNEQFF
TGTGCCAGCAGTCCGACCGGGACAGGAGTCAATGAGCAGTTCTTC
>-|TRBD1|TRBV14|TRBJ2-3
CASSRDRVPDTQYF
TGTGCCAGCAGCCGTGACAGGGTTCCAGATACGCAGTATTTT
>-|TRBD1|TRBV4-2|TRBJ1-1
CASSQVRGQVVNTEAFF
TGTGCCAGCAGCCAAGTCAGGGGGCAGGTAGTGAACACTGAAGCTTTCTTT
>-|-|TRBV5-4|TRBJ1-1
CASSLEQGAEAFF
TGTGCCAGCAGCTTGGAGCAGGGCGCTGAAGCTTTCTTT
>-|-|TRBV10-2|TRBJ1-6
CASQGNDSPLHF
TGCGCCAGCCAGGGTAACGATTCACCCCTCCACTTT